This T cell receptor beta chain was sequenced for a study of T cell repertoires in cytomegalovirus infection. The overall study: It was the public TCR beta signatures that indicated both CMV infection and matching HLA type.

Turning to this clonotype: The antigen remains undetermined.

TCRdb used MiXCR to reprocess the reads, holding one entry per CDR3 protein. The sample holds some 480,000 distinct CDR3 sequences, more than 30% seen once. Germline V lookup: CDR1 SGHTA, CDR2 FQGNSA. V lost 5 bases and J 14 bases, leaving 10 bases between the germline ends. CDR3 length equals 11 residues. The chain couples TRBV7-2 to TRBJ1-6; D is undetermined. The sample here was cultured PBMCs, taken from culture after CMV antigen stimulation. The clonotype comes from a human donor in good health (CMV status not recorded). Some clones in this sample may be carry-over from other donors' samples. CDR3 DNA sequence: TGTGCCAGCAGCGCAAGGTCCGCCCTCCACTTT. It is translated as CASSARSALHF.